The TCR beta chain described here comes from a study of T-cell memory formation after mild COVID-19. About the research overall: Largely, TCR clusters stayed within a single donor. Study-wide results and caveats: CD8+ contracting clones occupied EMRA, while CD4+ ones occupied mainly CM and EM. Clones contracting across day 15 to 85 had a balanced CD4/CD8 profile; later expanding clones leaned CD4+.

This clonotype was counted between two and nine times. The antigen remains unidentified. The TCR alpha and TCR beta cDNA libraries, bearing sample barcodes and UMIs, were generated by 5'RACE using constant-segment primers. TCRdb reanalysed the 5' RACE reads using MiXCR and keeps one entry per CDR3 protein. Of under 90,000 distinct CDR3 sequences listed, approximately 15% are singletons. The V end was cut by 0 bases, the J end by 0 bases, with 12 bases between. Germline-derived CDR1 and CDR2 are LGHDT and YNNKEL (reference sequence). CDR3 size: 16 residues. The sequenced sample was PBMCs or a T cell subset sorted from them (not recorded which). The source of this sequence is an adult woman who had mild COVID-19 (a few samples of this study predate the infection). Cell type and time point are not known. The chain links TRBV3-1 to TRBJ2-7; D is ambiguous. The CDR3 region is CASSQDPDSPSYEQYF. DNA for the CDR3: TGTGCCAGCAGCCAAGATCCTGATAGCCCCTCCTACGAGCAGTACTTC.